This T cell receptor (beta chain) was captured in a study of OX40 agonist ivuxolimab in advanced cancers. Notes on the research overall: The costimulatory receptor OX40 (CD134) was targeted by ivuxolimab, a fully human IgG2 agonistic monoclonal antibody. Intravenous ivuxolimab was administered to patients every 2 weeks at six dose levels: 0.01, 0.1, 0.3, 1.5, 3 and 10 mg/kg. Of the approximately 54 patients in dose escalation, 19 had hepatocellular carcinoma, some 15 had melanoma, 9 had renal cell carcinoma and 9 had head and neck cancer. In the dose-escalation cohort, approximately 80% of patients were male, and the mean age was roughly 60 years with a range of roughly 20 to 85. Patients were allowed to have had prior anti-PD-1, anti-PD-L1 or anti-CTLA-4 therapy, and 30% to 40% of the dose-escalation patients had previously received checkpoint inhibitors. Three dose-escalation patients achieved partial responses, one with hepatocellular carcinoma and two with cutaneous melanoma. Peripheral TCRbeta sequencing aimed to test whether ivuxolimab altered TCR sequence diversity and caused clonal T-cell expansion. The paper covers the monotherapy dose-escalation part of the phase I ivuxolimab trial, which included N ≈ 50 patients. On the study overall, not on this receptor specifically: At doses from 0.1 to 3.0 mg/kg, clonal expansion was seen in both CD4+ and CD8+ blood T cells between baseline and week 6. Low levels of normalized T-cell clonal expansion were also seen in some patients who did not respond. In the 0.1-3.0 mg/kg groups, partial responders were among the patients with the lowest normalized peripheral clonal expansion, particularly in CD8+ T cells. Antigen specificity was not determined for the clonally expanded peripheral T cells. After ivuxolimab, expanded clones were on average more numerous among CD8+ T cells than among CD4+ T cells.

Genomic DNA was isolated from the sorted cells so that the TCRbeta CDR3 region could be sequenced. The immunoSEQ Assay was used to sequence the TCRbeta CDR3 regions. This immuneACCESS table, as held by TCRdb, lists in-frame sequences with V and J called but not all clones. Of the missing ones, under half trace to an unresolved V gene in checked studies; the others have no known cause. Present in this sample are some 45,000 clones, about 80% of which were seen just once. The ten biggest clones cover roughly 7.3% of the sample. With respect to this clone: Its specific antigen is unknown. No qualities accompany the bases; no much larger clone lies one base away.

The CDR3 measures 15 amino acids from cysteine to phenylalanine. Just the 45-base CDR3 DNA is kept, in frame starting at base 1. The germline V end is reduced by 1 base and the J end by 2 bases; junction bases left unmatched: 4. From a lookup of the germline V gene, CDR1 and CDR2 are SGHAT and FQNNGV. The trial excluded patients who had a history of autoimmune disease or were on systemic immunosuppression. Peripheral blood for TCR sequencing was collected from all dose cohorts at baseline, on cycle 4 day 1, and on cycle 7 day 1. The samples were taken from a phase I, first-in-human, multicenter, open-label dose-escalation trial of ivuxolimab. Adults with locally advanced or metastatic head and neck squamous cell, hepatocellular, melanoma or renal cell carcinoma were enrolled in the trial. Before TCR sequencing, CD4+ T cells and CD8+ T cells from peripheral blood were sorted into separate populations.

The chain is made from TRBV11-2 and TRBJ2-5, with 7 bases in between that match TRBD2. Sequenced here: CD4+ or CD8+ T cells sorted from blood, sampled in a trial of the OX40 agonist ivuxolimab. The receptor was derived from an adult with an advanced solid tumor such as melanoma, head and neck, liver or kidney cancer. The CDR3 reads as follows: CASSLAGGPQETQYF. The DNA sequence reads TGTGCCAGCAGCTTAGCGGGAGGCCCTCAAGAGACCCAGTACTTC.